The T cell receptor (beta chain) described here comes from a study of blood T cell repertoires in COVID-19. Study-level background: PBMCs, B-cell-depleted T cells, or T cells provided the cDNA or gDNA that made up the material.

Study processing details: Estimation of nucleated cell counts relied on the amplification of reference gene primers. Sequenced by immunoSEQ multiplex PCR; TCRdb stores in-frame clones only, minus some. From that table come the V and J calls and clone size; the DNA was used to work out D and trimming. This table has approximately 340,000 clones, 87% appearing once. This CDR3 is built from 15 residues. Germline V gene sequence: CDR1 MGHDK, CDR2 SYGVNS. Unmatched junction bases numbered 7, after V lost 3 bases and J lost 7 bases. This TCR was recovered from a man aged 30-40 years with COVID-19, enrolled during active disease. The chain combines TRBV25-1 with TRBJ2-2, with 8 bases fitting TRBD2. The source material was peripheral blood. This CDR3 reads CASSDGRGWVGELFF. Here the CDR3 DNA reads TGTGCCAGCAGTGACGGGAGGGGATGGGTCGGGGAGCTGTTTTTT. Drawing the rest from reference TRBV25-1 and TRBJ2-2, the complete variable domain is EADIYQTPRYLVIGTGKKITLECSQTMGHDKMYWYQQDPGMELHLIHYSYGVNSTEKGDLSSESTVSRIRTEHFPLTLESARPSHTSQYLCASSDGRGWVGELFFGEGSRLTVL.